The rows below give T cell receptor beta chains drawn from one sample of a study of cytomegalovirus exposure and HLA in healthy donors. The table came from immunoSEQ multiplex PCR; TCRdb's copy has only in-frame clones and leaves some out. The repertoire holds 75,000 to 100,000 clones, just under 80% seen once, with about 7.3% in the top ten. The specimen sequenced was PBMCs. These receptors were collected from a man aged 25-45 years in good health and CMV-seronegative. CDR3s include the opening cysteine and the closing phenylalanine or tryptophan. Fields, in order: J gene, clone size, D gene, V gene, CDR3 DNA, CDR3 protein. D genes are given only for firm matches. Clone size is not always given. Where it is, it says once, few, many or a class for expanded clones.

J: TRBJ1-5; size: NA; D: TRBD1; V: TRBV6-6; DNA: TGTGCCAGCAGTTCCACGACAGGGAATCAGCCCCAGCATTTT; CDR3: CASSSTTGNQPQHF
J: TRBJ2-6; size: NA; D: TRBD2; V: TRBV29-1; DNA: TGCAGCGTTGAAGAGGCTAGCGGGAGCTTCTCTGGGGCCAACGTCCTGACTTTC; CDR3: CSVEEASGSFSGANVLTF
J: TRBJ1-3; size: many; D: NA; V: TRBV5-8; DNA: TGTGCCAGCGAGGAATCCCCTCGAAACACCATATATTTT; CDR3: CASEESPRNTIYF
J: TRBJ1-2; size: NA; D: NA; V: TRBV2; DNA: TGTGCCAGCAGTCGGGAAACCGGGGGCTACACCTTC; CDR3: CASSRETGGYTF
J: TRBJ2-1; size: NA; D: NA; V: TRBV7-9; DNA: TGTGCCAGCAGCTTACTAAGTAATGAGCAGTTCTTC; CDR3: CASSLLSNEQFF
J: TRBJ2-3; size: once; D: NA; V: TRBV18; DNA: TGTGCCAGCTCACCCCAACCCCTAGGCACAGATACGCAGTATTTT; CDR3: CASSPQPLGTDTQYF
J: TRBJ1-6; size: NA; D: NA; V: TRBV11-1; DNA: TGTGCCAGCAGCTCCTCTGGCCCCAATTCACCCCTCCACTTT; CDR3: CASSSSGPNSPLHF
J: TRBJ1-6; size: NA; D: TRBD1; V: TRBV9; DNA: TGTGCCAGCAGCGTAGGCCAGGGGGTCGATTCACCCCTCCACTTT; CDR3: CASSVGQGVDSPLHF
J: TRBJ2-2; size: NA; D: NA; V: TRBV7-9; DNA: TGTGCCAGCAGCTTAGCGTGGGGGCAGGACACCGGGGAGCTGTTTTTT; CDR3: CASSLAWGQDTGELFF
J: TRBJ2-4; size: NA; D: NA; V: TRBV19; DNA: TGTGCCAGTAGTATACTAGCAGTAGCCAAAAACATTCAGTACTTC; CDR3: CASSILAVAKNIQYF
J: TRBJ1-6; size: NA; D: NA; V: TRBV9; DNA: TGTGCCAGCAGCGGTGCAACAGCCGTAGGCGCTAATTCACCCCTCCACTTT; CDR3: CASSGATAVGANSPLHF
J: TRBJ2-6; size: NA; D: TRBD2; V: TRBV27; DNA: TGTGCCAGCAGTTTATCGTTCGGGAGGGCCCCAACTGGGGCCAACGTCCTGACTTTC; CDR3: CASSLSFGRAPTGANVLTF
J: TRBJ2-7; size: NA; D: NA; V: TRBV19; DNA: TGTGCCAGTAGTTGGGACTCCCAAACCTCCTACGAGCAGTACTTC; CDR3: CASSWDSQTSYEQYF
J: TRBJ2-5; size: NA; D: TRBD2; V: TRBV4-2; DNA: TGTGCCAGCAGCCCGACTAGCGGGAGGGCCGTTCTCGAGACCCAGTACTTC; CDR3: CASSPTSGRAVLETQYF
J: TRBJ2-7; size: NA; D: NA; V: TRBV15; DNA: TGTGCCACCAGCATGGGTCAGGGAGGATACTACGAGCAGTACTTC; CDR3: CATSMGQGGYYEQYF
J: TRBJ2-3; size: NA; D: TRBD1; V: TRBV28; DNA: TGTGCCAGCAGACCTGACAGGGGGCGGACCCAAGATACGCAGTATTTT; CDR3: CASRPDRGRTQDTQYF
J: TRBJ2-5; size: once; D: TRBD2; V: TRBV5-1; DNA: TGCGCCAGCAGCTTAAGCAGGAGTAGCGGGGGGTACCAAGAGACCCAGTACTTC; CDR3: CASSLSRSSGGYQETQYF
J: TRBJ1-2; size: NA; D: TRBD1; V: TRBV28; DNA: TGTGCCAGCAGAGCATCGGGAGGGGGCTACTATGGCTACACCTTC; CDR3: CASRASGGGYYGYTF
J: TRBJ1-1; size: few; D: NA; V: TRBV6-1; DNA: TGTGCCAGCAGTGATTCGAGGAGGGAATCGGAAGCTTTCTTT; CDR3: CASSDSRRESEAFF
J: TRBJ2-1; size: once; D: TRBD2; V: TRBV30; DNA: TGTGCCTGGAGGGGACTAGCGGGAAACCCAGCTGCCTTCCATGAGCAGTTCTTC; CDR3: CAWRGLAGNPAAFHEQFF
J: TRBJ2-7; size: NA; D: NA; V: TRBV9; DNA: TGTGCCAGCAGCCCCTGGGGGGGCACACGCTCCTACGAGCAGTACTTC; CDR3: CASSPWGGTRSYEQYF
J: TRBJ1-2; size: NA; D: NA; V: TRBV5-1; DNA: TGCGCCAGCAGCTTGGCTGCGCTCTATGGCTACACCTTC; CDR3: CASSLAALYGYTF
J: TRBJ1-3; size: NA; D: NA; V: TRBV7-2; DNA: TGTGCCAGCAGCTCATTCGGACAGTTCCTCTCAGGGACCATATATTTT; CDR3: CASSSFGQFLSGTIYF
J: TRBJ2-7; size: few; D: NA; V: TRBV6-1; DNA: TGTGCCAGCAGTGAACTAGCTGAAAGCTACGAGCAGTACTTC; CDR3: CASSELAESYEQYF
J: TRBJ2-2; size: NA; D: NA; V: TRBV19; DNA: TGTGCCAGTAGTATAACGAGCAGGCAGGGTAGAACCGGGGAGCTGTTTTTT; CDR3: CASSITSRQGRTGELFF
J: TRBJ1-6; size: NA; D: NA; V: TRBV27; DNA: TGTGCCAGCAGTTTAAGCTACAGTGGGGGCTCACCCCTCCACTTT; CDR3: CASSLSYSGGSPLHF
J: TRBJ1-5; size: NA; D: TRBD1; V: TRBV15; DNA: TGTGCCACCAGCAGAGTACCCTATCGACAGGGTGGGGGACAGCCCCAGCATTTT; CDR3: CATSRVPYRQGGGQPQHF
J: TRBJ1-5; size: NA; D: NA; V: TRBV4-1; DNA: TGCGCCAGCAGCCAAGAACAGCTTAGCAATCAGCCCCAGCATTTT; CDR3: CASSQEQLSNQPQHF
J: TRBJ2-2; size: NA; D: NA; V: TRBV5-4; DNA: TGTGCCAGCAGCGTCGTCTCGCGGGGCACCGGGGAGCTGTTTTTT; CDR3: CASSVVSRGTGELFF
J: TRBJ1-5; size: NA; D: NA; V: TRBV28; DNA: TGTGCCAGCAGCGCAGAGGGCAATCAGCCCCAGCATTTT; CDR3: CASSAEGNQPQHF
J: TRBJ2-1; size: NA; D: NA; V: TRBV29-1; DNA: TGCAGCGTTGTGCCGAGAGGGTTCCCACACAATGAGCAGTTCTTC; CDR3: CSVVPRGFPHNEQFF
J: TRBJ2-7; size: NA; D: TRBD2; V: TRBV7-2; DNA: TGTGCCAGCCAGCTAGCGGGTCCCTACGAGCAGTACTTC; CDR3: CASQLAGPYEQYF
J: TRBJ2-7; size: NA; D: NA; V: TRBV6-5; DNA: TGTGCCAGCAGTGCGGGACGGCACTACGAGCAGTACTTC; CDR3: CASSAGRHYEQYF
J: TRBJ1-4; size: NA; D: TRBD1; V: TRBV11-2; DNA: TGTGCCAGCAGCTTCCAGGGGGGAAAACTGTTTTTT; CDR3: CASSFQGGKLFF
J: TRBJ2-7; size: NA; D: NA; V: TRBV7-2; DNA: TGTGCCAGCAGCGTCCAGTTGGACGAGCAGTACTTC; CDR3: CASSVQLDEQYF
J: TRBJ1-3; size: NA; D: TRBD1; V: TRBV6-1; DNA: TGTGCCAGCAGTGAAGAGGGGGCAGACCCTGGAAACACCATATATTTT; CDR3: CASSEEGADPGNTIYF
J: TRBJ1-2; size: NA; D: NA; V: TRBV4-2; DNA: TGTGCCAGCAGCCGTTCTCCGATGGGGAGGAAGGAGGGCTACACCTTC; CDR3: CASSRSPMGRKEGYTF
J: TRBJ1-1; size: NA; D: TRBD1; V: TRBV28; DNA: TGTGCCAGCGACAGGGTGACGAACACTGAAGCTTTCTTT; CDR3: CASDRVTNTEAFF
J: TRBJ2-5; size: NA; D: TRBD1; V: TRBV7-9; DNA: TGTGCCAGCAGCCCGACAGGGGGATACCAAGAGACCCAGTACTTC; CDR3: CASSPTGGYQETQYF
J: TRBJ2-5; size: NA; D: NA; V: TRBV27; DNA: TGTGCCACCACCCAACGGGGGACCCAGTACTTC; CDR3: CATTQRGTQYF